This TCR beta chain originates from a study of CD8 T cells in Susac syndrome. RNA, at about 0.45 to 1 ug, was reverse transcribed with random hexamers. TCR beta CDR3 was amplified by immunoSEQ multiplex PCR. This amplification extended across 54 Vbeta and 13 Jbeta segments. MiXCR, run by TCRdb on the immunoSEQ multiplex PCR reads, gives a single entry per CDR3 protein. The data contain 50,000 or so distinct CDR3 sequences, 80% to 95% of them singletons. The CDR3 is made up of 13 amino acids. CDR1 is SQVTM and CDR2 is ANQGSEA in the germline V gene. Trimming stripped 5 bases from V and 6 bases from J, with 13 bases between. The sequenced target, TCR beta, came from blood CD8+ and CD4+ T cells. The study used healthy donors as controls matched for age and sex. TEMRA cells were FACS-enriched and CD8+ and CD4+ T cells negatively isolated.

The V gene is TRBV29-1, the J gene TRBJ1-4; D call uncertain. This clonotype was obtained from a human donor in good health. The material sequenced was CD8+ T cells from PBMCs. The DNA for the CDR3 is TGCAGCGTTCTGAGGGTTGAAGATGAAAAACTGTTTTTT. Translated, it gives CSVLRVEDEKLFF.